This T cell receptor beta chain is from a study of T cells in Graves' hyperthyroidism and ophthalmopathy. Trimming pared 7 bases from V and 4 bases from J, leaving 11 bases between. The CDR3 is 13 amino acids. The V gene's germline CDR1 is MNHNS and CDR2 SASEGT. From RNA transcripts, TCR beta CDR3 regions were amplified. With the HTBI primer set, the TCR CDR3 went through a first round of RT-PCR. Each CDR3 protein is one row after TCRdb ran MiXCR on the multiplex PCR reads. The sample yields 300,000 to 500,000 distinct CDR3 sequences, over 12% seen once. General study findings and limits: Blood also contained most expanded thyroid clonotypes above 0.001.

For ophthalmopathy patients, the Clinical Activity Score was at least 3 and the NOSPECS grade at least 4; duration was under 3 months. Reasons for excluding patients were uncontrolled infection, other autoimmune disease, pregnancy or lactation. To note about this clonotype: Its antigen remains unidentified.

This sequence joins TRBV6-1 and TRBJ2-1, with a possible D match to TRBD2 (6 bases). Source material: blood. This receptor was identified in a man aged 50 to 60 with Graves' ophthalmopathy. The chain's CDR3 is CASNTGRYNEQFF. The CDR3 DNA sequence: TGTGCCAGCAACACCGGGAGATACAATGAGCAGTTCTTC.